The clone carrying this T cell receptor (beta chain) has a handful of counts. Its antigen is unidentified. This specimen belongs to a study of shared clonotypes between healthy human individuals. About the study: Participating donors consisted of a couple of women and a few men aged 18 to 49.

Findings of the study overall: Generally, naive subsets (rather than memory subsets) showed larger estimated richness.

Using approximately 190 ng DNA, approximately 30,000 T cell genomes, the sorted-subset replicate PCRs were run. The protocol was immunoSEQ multiplex PCR, while the TCRdb copy is restricted to in-frame clones and leaves out a portion. This table has more than 900,000 clones, approximately 80% appearing once. CDR1 is SGHAT, CDR2 FQNNGV, per germline. This CDR3 has 14 amino acids. The ends lost 8 bases at V and 0 bases at J; junction bases unmatched: 3. This clonotype originated in a man between 18 and 29 years old in good health. Some clones in this sample may be carry-over from other donors' samples. Sequencing used memory CD4+ T cells from PBMCs. The subset here: CD45RA-negative fraction. V gene TRBV11-2 combines with J gene TRBJ2-3, with 9 bases aligning to TRBD2. CDR3 in DNA: TGTGCCAGCGGGACTAGCCGGAGCACAGATACGCAGTATTTT. Residues: CASGTSRSTDTQYF. The full variable domain, in which reference TRBV11-2 and TRBJ2-3 provide the parts outside the CDR3, is EAGVAQSPRYKIIEKRQSVAFWCNPISGHATLYWYQQILGQGPKLLIQFQNNGVVDDSQLPKDRFSAERLKGVDSTLKIQPAKLEDSAVYLCASGTSRSTDTQYFGPGTRLTVL.